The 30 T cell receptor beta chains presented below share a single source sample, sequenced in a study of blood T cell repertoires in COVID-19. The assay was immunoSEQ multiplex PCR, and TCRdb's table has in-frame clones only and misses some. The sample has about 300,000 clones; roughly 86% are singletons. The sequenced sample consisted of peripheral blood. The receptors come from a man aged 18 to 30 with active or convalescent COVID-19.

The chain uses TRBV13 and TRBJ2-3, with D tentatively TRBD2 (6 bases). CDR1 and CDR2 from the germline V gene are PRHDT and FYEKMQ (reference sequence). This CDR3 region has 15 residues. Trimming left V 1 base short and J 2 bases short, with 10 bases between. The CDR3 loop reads CASSLDGGATDTQYF. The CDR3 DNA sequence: TGTGCCAGCAGCTTAGACGGGGGTGCCACAGATACGCAGTATTTT.

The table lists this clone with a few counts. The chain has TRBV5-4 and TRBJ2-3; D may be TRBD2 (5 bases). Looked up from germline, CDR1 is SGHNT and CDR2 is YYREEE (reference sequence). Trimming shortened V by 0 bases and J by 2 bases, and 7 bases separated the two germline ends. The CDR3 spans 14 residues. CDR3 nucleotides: TGTGCCAGCAGCTTGGTCCTAGCCACAGATACGCAGTATTTT. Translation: CASSLVLATDTQYF.

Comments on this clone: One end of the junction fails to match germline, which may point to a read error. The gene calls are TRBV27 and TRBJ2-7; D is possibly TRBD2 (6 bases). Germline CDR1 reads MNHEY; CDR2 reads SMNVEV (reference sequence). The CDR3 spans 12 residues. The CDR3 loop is CTSSPQGGEQYF. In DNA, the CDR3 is TGTACCAGCAGTCCTCAGGGAGGCGAGCAGTACTTC.

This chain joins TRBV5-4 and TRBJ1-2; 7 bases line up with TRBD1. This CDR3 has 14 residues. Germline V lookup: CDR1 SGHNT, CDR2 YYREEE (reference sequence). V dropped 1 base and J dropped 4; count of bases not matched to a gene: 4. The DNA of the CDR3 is TGTGCCAGCAGCTTGACAGGGGCTGCCTATGGCTACACCTTC. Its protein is CASSLTGAAYGYTF. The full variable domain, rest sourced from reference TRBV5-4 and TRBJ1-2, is ETGVTQSPTHLIKTRGQQVTLRCSSQSGHNTVSWYQQALGQGPQFIFQYYREEENGRGNFPPRFSGLQFPNYSSELNVNALELDDSALYLCASSLTGAAYGYTFGSGTRLTVV.

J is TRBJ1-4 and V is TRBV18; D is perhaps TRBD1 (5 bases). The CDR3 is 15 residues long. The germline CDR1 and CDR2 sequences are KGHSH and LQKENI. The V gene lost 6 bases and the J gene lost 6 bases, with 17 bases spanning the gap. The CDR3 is CASSLWSGYDEKLFF. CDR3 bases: TGTGCCAGCTCCCTTTGGTCAGGGTACGATGAAAAACTGTTTTTT.

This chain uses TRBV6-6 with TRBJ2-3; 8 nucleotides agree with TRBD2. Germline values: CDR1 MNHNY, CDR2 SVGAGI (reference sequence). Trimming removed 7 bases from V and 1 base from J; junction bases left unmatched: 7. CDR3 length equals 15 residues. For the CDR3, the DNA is TGTGCCAGCACGGGTCGGGGGGGAGGCACAGATACGCAGTATTTT. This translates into CASTGRGGGTDTQYF.

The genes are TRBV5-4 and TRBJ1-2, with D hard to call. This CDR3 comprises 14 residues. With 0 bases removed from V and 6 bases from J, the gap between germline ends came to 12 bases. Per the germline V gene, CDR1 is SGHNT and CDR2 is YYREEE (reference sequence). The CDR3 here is CASSLGGGSHGYTF. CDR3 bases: TGTGCCAGCAGCTTGGGGGGAGGCTCCCATGGCTACACCTTC.

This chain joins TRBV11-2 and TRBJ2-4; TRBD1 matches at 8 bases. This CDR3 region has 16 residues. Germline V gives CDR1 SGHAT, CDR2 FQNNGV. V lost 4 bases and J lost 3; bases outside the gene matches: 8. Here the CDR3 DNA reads TGTGCCAGCAGCTCTTTCGGACAGGGAAGCAAAAACATTCAGTACTTC. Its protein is CASSSFGQGSKNIQYF.

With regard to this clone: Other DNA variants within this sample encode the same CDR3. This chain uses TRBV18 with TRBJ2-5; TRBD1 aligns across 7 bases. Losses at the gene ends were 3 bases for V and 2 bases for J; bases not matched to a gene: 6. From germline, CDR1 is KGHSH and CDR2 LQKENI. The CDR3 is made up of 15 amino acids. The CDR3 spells CASSPLPGQQETQYF. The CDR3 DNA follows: TGTGCCAGCTCACCCCTCCCGGGACAGCAAGAGACCCAGTACTTC.

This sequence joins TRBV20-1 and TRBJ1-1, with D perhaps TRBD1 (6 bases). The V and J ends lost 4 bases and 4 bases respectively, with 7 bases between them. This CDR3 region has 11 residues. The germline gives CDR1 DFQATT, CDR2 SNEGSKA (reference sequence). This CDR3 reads CSATRGTEAFF. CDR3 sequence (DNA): TGCAGTGCTACCAGGGGCACTGAAGCTTTCTTT.

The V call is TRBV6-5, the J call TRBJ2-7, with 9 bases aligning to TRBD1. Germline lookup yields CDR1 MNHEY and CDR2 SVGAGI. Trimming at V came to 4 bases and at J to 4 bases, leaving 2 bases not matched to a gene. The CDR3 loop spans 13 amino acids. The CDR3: CASSSQGAYEQYF. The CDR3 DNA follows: TGTGCCAGCAGTTCACAGGGGGCTTACGAGCAGTACTTC.

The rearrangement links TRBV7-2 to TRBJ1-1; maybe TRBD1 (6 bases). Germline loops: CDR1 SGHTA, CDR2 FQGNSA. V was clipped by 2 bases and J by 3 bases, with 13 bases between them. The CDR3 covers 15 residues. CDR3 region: CASSLLPQGYTEAFF. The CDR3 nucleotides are TGTGCCAGCAGCTTACTCCCACAGGGTTACACTGAAGCTTTCTTT.

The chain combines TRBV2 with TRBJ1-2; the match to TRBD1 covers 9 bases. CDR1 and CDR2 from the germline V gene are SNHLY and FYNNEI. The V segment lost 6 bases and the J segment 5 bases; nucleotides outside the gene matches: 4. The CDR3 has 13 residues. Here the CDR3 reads CASRQGARYGYTF. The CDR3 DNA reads TGTGCCAGCAGACAGGGGGCGAGGTATGGCTACACCTTC.

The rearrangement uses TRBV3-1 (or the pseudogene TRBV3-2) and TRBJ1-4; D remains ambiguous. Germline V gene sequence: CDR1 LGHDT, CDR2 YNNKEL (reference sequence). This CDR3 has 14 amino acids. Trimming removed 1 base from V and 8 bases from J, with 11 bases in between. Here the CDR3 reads CASSQGRLEEKLFF. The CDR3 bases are TGTGCCAGCAGCCAAGGAAGGCTGGAGGAAAAACTGTTTTTT.

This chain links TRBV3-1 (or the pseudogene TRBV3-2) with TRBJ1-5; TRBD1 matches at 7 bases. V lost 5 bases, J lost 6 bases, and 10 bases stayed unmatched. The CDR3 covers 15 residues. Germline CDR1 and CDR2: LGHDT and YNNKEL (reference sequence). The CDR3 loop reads CASSSGTEIGQPQHF. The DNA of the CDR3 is TGTGCCAGCAGCTCCGGGACAGAAATCGGTCAGCCCCAGCATTTT.

CDR3 in DNA: TGTGCTAGTGGTTTAGGCAGGGGCCCCTCCTACGAGCAGTACTTC. This encodes CASGLGRGPSYEQYF. The chain combines TRBV12-5 with TRBJ2-7, with D possibly matching TRBD1 (6 bases). V was clipped by 3 bases and J by 0 bases, with 12 bases between them. The CDR3 runs to 15 residues. Germline V gives CDR1 LGHNT, CDR2 FRNRAP.

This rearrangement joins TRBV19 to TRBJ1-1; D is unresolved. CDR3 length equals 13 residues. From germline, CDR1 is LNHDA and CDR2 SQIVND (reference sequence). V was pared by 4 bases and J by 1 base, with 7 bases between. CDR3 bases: TGTGCCAGTAGTACTCCAGGGAACACTGAAGCTTTCTTT. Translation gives CASSTPGNTEAFF.

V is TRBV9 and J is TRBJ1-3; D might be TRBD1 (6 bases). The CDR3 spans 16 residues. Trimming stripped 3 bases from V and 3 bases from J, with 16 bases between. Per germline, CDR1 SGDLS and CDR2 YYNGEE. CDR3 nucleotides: TGTGCCAGCAGCGCAGAGGACAGCCAGTTTGGAAACACCATATATTTT. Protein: CASSAEDSQFGNTIYF.

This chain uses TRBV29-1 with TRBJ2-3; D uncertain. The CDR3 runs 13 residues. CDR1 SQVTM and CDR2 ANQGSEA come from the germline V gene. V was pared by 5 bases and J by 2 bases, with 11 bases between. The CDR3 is CSVSQANTDTQYF. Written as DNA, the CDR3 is TGCAGCGTTTCCCAGGCGAACACAGATACGCAGTATTTT.

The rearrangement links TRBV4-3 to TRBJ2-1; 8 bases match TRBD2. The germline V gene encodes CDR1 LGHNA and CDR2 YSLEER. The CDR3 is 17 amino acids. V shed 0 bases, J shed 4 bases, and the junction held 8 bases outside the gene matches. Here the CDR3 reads CASSQDQMAGGYNEQFF. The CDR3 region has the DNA TGCGCCAGCAGCCAAGATCAGATGGCGGGGGGATACAATGAGCAGTTCTTC.

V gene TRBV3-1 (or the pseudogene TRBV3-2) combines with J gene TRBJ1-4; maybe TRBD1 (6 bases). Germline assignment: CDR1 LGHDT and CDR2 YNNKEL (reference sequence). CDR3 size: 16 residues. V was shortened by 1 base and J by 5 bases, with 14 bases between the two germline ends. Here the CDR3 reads CASSQGGQSYNEKLFF. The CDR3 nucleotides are TGTGCCAGCAGCCAAGGTGGACAGTCATACAATGAAAAACTGTTTTTT.

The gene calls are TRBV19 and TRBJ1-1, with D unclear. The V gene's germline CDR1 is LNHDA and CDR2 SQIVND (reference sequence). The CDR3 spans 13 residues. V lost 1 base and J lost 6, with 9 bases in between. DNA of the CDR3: TGTGCCAGTAGTATAGGGGAGCGGGCTGAAGCTTTCTTT. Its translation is CASSIGERAEAFF. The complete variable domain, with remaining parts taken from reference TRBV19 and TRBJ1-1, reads DGGITQSPKYLFRKEGQNVTLSCEQNLNHDAMYWYRQDPGQGLRLIYYSQIVNDFQKGDIAEGYSVSREKKESFPLTVTSAQKNPTAFYLCASSIGERAEAFFGQGTRLTVV.

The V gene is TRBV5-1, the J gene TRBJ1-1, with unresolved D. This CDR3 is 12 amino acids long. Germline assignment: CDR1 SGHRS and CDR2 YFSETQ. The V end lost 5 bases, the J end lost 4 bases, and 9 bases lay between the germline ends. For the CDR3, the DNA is TGCGCCAGCAGGGAGTCCACCACTGAAGCTTTCTTT. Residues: CASRESTTEAFF.

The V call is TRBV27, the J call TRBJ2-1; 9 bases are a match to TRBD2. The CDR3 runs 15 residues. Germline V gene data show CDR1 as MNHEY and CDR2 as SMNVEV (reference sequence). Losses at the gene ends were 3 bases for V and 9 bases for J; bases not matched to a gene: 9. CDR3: CASSFFDVAGAEQFF. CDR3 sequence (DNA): TGTGCCAGCAGTTTTTTCGACGTAGCGGGGGCTGAGCAGTTCTTC.

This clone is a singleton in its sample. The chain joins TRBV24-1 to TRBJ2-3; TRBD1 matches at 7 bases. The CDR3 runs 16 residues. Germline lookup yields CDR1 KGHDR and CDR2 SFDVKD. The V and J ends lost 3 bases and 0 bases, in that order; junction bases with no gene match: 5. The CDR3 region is CATSDQNRGSTDTQYF. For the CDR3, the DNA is TGTGCCACCAGTGATCAGAACAGGGGAAGCACAGATACGCAGTATTTT.

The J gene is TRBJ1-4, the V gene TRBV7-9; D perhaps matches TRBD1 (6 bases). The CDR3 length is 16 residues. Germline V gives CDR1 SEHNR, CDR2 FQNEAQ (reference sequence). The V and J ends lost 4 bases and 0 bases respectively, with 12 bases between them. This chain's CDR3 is CASSSWTETTNEKLFF. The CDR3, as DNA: TGTGCCAGCAGCTCTTGGACAGAAACAACTAATGAAAAACTGTTTTTT. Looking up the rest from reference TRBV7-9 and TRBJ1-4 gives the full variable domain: DTGVSQNPRHKITKRGQNVTFRCDPISEHNRLYWYRQTLGQGPEFLTYFQNEAQLEKSRLLSDRFSAERPKGSFSTLEIQRTEQGDSAMYLCASSSWTETTNEKLFFGSGTQLSVL.

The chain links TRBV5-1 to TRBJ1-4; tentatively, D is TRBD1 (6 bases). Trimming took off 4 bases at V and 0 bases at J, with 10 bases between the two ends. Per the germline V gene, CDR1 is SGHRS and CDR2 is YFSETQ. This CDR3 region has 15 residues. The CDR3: CASSRGQSTNEKLFF. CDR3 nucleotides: TGCGCCAGCAGCCGAGGACAGTCAACTAATGAAAAACTGTTTTTT.

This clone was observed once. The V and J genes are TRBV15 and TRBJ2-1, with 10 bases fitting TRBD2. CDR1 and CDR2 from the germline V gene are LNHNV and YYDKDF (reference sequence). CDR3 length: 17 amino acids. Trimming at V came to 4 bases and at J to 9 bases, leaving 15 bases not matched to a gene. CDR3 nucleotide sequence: TGTGCCACCAGCAACCATGTAGCTAGCGGGGGACGGGTTGAGCAGTTCTTC. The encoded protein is CATSNHVASGGRVEQFF.

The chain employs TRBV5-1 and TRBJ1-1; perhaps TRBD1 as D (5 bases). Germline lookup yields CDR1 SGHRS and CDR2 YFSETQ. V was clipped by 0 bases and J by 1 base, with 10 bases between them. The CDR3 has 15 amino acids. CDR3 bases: TGCGCCAGCAGCTTGGCCCTGGGGCGGAACACTGAAGCTTTCTTT. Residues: CASSLALGRNTEAFF. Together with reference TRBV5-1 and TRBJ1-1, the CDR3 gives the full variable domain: KAGVTQTPRYLIKTRGQQVTLSCSPISGHRSVSWYQQTPGQGLQFLFEYFSETQRNKGNFPGRFSGRQFSNSRSEMNVSTLELGDSALYLCASSLALGRNTEAFFGQGTRLTVV.

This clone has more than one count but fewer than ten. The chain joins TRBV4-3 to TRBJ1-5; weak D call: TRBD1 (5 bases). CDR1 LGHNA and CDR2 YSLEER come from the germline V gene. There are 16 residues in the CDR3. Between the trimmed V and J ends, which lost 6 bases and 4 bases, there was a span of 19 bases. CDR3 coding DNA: TGCGCCAGCAGTCTTTATCCCGGGACTGGGAATCAGCCCCAGCATTTT. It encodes CASSLYPGTGNQPQHF.